This TCR beta chain stems from a study of blood T cells in healthy people across ages. Germline V lookup: CDR1 LGHNA, CDR2 YNFKEQ. The CDR3 length is 15 residues. The ends were cut back, 0 bases at V and 0 bases at J, with 9 bases in the middle. This clonotype was detected only a few times. The antigen is undetermined. Study findings and constraints: With age, beta diversity per million T cells declined roughly linearly, significantly by around 43.

Together with a sample-barcoded 5' primer, a J-beta primer mix was included in a second PCR lasting roughly 7 to 11 cycles. TCRdb fed the 5' RACE reads into MiXCR, producing one record per CDR3 protein. This sample yields 650,000 to 800,000 distinct CDR3 sequences, of which more than 45% are seen a single time; about 13% belongs to the top ten. Sequencing used blood. This TCR derives from a woman older than 75 in good health. The rearrangement uses TRBV4-2 and TRBJ2-7; D perhaps matches TRBD1 (7 bases). DNA of the CDR3: TGTGCCAGCAGCCAAGACAGGGGGGACTCCTACGAGCAGTACTTC. Protein sequence: CASSQDRGDSYEQYF.